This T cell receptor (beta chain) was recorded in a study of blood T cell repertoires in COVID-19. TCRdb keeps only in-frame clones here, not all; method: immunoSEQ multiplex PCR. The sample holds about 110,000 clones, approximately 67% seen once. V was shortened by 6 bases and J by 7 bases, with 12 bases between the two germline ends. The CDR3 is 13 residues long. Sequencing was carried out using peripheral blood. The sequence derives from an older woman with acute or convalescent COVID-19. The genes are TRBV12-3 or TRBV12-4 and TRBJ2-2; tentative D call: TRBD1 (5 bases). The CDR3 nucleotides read TGTGCCAGCAGAGATCAGGGATTCGGGGAGCTGTTTTTT. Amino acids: CASRDQGFGELFF.